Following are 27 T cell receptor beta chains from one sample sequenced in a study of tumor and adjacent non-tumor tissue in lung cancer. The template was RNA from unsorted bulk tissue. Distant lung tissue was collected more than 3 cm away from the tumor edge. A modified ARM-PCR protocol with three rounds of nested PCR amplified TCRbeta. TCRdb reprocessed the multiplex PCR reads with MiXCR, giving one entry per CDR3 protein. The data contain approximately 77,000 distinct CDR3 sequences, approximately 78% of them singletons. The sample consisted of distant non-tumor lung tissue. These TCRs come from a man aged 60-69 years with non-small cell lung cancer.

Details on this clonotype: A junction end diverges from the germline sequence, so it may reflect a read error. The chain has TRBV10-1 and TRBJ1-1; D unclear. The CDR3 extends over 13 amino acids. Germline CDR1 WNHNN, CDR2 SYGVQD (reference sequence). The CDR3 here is CASSDSMNTEAFF. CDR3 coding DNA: TGCGCCAGTAGTGACTCCATGAACACTGAAGCTTTCTTT.

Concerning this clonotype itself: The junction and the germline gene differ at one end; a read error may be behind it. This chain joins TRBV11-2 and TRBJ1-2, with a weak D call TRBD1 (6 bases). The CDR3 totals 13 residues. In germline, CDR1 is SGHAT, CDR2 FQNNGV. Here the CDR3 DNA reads TGTGCCAACAGCTTGGACAGTGGAGGTGGCTACACCTTC. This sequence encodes CANSLDSGGGYTF. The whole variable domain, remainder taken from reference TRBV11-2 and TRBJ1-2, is EAGVAQSPRYKIIEKRQSVAFWCNPISGHATLYWYQQILGQGPKLLIQFQNNGVVDDSQLPKDRFSAERLKGVDSTLKIQPAKLEDSAVYLCANSLDSGGGYTFGSGTRLTVV.

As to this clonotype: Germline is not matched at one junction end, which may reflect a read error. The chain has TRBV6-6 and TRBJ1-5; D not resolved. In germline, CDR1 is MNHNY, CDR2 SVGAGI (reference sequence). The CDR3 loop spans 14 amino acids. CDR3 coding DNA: TGTGCCAGCACAATAGACATCTCTAATCAGTCCCAGCATTTT. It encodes CASTIDISNQSQHF.

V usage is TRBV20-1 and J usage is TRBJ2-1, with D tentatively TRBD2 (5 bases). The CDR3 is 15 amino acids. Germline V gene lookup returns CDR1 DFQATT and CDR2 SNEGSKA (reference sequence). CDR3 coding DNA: TGCAATGGTAGAGATCGGCCTAGCAGCTACAATGAGCAGTTCTTC. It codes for CNGRDRPSSYNEQFF.

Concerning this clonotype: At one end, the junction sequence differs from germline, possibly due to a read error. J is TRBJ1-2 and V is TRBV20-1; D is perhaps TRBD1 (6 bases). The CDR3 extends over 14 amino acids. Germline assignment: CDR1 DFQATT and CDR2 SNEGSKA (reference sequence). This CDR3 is CSAQEQGRNYGYTF. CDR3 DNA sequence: TGCAGTGCCCAGGAACAGGGAAGAAACTATGGCTACACCTTT.

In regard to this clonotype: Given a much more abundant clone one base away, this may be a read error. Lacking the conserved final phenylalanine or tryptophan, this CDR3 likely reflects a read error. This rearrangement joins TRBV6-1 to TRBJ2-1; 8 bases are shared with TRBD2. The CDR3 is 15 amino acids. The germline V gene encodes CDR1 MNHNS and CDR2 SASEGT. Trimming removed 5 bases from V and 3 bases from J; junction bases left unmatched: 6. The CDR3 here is CASSLSGGYYNEQFL. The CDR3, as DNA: TGTGCCAGCAGTTTGAGCGGGGGCTACTACAATGAGCAGTTCTTG.

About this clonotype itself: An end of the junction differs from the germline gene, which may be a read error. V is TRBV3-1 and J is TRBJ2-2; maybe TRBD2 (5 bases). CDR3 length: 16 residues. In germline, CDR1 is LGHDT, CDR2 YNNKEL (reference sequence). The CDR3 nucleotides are TGTGCCAGCAGCCAGGGGTCCCTGGCGGGCACCTGGGAGCTGTTTTTT. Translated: CASSQGSLAGTWELFF.

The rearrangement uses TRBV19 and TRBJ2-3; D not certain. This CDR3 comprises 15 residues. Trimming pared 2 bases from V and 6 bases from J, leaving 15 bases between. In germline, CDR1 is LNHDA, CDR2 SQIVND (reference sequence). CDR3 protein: CASSIQAGSKDTQYF. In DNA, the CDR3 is TGTGCCAGTAGTATACAGGCAGGCTCTAAGGATACGCAGTATTTT.

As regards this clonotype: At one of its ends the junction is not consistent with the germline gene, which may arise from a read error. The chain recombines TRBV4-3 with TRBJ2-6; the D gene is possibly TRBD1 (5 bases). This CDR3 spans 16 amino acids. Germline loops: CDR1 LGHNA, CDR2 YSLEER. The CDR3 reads CAGSQEAVPGADVLTF. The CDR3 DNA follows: TGCGCCGGCAGCCAAGAGGCGGTGCCTGGGGCTGACGTCCTGACTTTC.

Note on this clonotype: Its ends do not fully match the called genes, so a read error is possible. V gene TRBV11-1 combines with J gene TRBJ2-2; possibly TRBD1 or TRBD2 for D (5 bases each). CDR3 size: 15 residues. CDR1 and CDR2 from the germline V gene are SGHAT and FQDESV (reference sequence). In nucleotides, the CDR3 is TGTGCCAACAGCTTACGTGCAGGGATCACCGGGGAACTGTTTTTT. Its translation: CANSLRAGITGELFF.

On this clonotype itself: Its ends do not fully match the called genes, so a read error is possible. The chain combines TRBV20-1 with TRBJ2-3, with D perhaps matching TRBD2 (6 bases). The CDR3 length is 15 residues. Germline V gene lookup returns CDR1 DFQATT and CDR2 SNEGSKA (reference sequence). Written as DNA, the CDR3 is TGCAGTGCTGAGCCGCGGGACTCAAGCGCAGATACGAAGTATTTT. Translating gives CSAEPRDSSADTKYF.

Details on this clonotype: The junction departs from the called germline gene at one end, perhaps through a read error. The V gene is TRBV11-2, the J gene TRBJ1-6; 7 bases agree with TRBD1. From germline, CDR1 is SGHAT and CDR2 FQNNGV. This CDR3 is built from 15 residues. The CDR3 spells CASSLGIGGFSPLHF. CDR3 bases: TGTGCCAGCAGTTTAGGAATAGGGGGCTTTTCACCCCTCCACTTT.

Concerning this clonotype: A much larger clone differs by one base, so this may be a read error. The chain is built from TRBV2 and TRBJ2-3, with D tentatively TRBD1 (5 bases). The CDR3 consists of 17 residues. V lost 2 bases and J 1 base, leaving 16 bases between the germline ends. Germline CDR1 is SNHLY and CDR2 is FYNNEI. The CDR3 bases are TGTGCCAGCAGTGAAAACGAACAGGCCCGGGGCACAGATACGCAGTATTTT. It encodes CASSENEQARGTDTQYF.

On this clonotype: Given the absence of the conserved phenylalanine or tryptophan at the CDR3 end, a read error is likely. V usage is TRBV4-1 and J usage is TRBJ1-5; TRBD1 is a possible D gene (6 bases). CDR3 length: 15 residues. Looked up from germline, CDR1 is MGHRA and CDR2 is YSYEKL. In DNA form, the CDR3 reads TGCGCCAACAGCCAAGGGGAGGGGGTTAATCAGCCCCAGCATTAT. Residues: CANSQGEGVNQPQHY.

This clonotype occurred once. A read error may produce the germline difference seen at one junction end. CDR3 coding DNA: TGTGTCATCAGCCTAGCGGGAGCCAGCTCTGGGGCCAATGTCCTGACTTTC. Translation gives CVISLAGASSGANVLTF. The chain has TRBV6-5 and TRBJ2-6; 10 bases are shared with TRBD2. The germline V gene has CDR1 MNHEY and CDR2 SVGAGI. CDR3 length equals 17 residues.

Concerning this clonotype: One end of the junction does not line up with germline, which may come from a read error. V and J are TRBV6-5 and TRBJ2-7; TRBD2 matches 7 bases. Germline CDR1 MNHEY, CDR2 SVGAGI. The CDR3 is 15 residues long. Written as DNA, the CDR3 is TGTGCCAGTAATTACCACTGGGGCGGGGACTACGACCAGTACTTC. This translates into CASNYHWGGDYDQYF.

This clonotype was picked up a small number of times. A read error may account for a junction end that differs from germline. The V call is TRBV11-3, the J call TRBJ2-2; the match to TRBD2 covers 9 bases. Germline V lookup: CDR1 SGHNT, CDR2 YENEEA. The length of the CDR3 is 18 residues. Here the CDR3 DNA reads TGTGCCAGCAGCTCCCGAGGAGCGGGAGGATACAGAGCCTGGGAGCTGTTCTTT. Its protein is CASSSRGAGGYRAWELFF.

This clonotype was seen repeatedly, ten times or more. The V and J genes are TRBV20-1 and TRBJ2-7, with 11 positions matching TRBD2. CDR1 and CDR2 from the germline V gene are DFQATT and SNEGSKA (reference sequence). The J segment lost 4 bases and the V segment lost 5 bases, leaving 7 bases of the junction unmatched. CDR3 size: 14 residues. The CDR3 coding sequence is TGCAGTGCTGGCCGACTAGCGGGACCGTACGAGCAGTACTTC. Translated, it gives CSAGRLAGPYEQYF.

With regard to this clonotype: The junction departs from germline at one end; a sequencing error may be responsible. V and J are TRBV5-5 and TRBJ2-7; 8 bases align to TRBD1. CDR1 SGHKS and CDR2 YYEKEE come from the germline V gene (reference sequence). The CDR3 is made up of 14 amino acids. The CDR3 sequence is CASSTFQGAIEQYF. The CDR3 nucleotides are TGTGCTAGCAGCACCTTCCAGGGGGCGATCGAGCAGTACTTC.

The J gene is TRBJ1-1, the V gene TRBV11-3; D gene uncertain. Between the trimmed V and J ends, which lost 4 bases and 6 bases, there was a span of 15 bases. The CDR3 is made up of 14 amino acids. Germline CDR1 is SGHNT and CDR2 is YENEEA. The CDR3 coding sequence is TGTGCCAGCAGCTCGCACGTAAGGCAGGCTGAAGCTTTCTTT. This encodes CASSSHVRQAEAFF.

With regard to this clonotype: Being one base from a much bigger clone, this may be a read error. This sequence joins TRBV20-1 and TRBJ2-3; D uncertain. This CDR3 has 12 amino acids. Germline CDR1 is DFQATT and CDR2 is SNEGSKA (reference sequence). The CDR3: CSVVGRWDTRYF. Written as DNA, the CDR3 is TGCAGTGTAGTGGGTCGGTGGGATACGCGGTATTTT.

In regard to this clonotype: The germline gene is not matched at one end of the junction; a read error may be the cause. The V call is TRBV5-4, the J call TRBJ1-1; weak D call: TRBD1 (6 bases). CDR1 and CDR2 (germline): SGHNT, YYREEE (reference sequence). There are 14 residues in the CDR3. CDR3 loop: CASSLDREDTEGFF. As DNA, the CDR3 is TGTGCCAGCAGCTTGGACAGGGAAGACACTGAAGGTTTCTTT.

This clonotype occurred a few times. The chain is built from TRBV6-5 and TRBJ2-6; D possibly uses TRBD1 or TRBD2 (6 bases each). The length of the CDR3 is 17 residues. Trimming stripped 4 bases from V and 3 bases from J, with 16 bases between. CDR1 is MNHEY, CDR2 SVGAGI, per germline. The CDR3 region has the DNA TGTGCCAGCAGTTTATCGGGGGCCAACTTTGGGGCCAACGTCCTGACTTTC. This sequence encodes CASSLSGANFGANVLTF.

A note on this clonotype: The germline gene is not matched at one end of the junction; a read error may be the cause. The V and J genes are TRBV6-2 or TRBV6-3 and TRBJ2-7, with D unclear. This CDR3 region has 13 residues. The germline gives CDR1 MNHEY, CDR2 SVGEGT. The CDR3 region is CGSTTPSSYEQYF. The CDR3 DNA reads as TGTGGCAGCACCACCCCAAGCTCCTACGAGCAGTATTTC.

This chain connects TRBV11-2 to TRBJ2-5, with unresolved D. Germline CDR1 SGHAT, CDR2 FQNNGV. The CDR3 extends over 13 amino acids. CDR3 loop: CVGSSTVEETQYF. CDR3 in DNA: TGTGTCGGCAGTTCTACAGTGGAAGAGACCCAGTACTTC.

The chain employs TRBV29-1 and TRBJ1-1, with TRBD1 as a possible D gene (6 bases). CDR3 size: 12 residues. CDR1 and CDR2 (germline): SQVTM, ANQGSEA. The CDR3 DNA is TGCAACGCCCGAGGGGGGGAAGCTGAAGCTTTCTTT. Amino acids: CNARGGEAEAFF.

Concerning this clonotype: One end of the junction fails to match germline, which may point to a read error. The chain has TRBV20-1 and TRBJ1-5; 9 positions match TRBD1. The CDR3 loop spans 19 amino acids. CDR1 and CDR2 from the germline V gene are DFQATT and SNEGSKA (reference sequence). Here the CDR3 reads CSVGGGGTGGIVANQSQHF. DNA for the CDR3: TGCAGTGTTGGAGGGGGGGGTACAGGGGGCATTGTAGCAAATCAGTCCCAGCATTTT.